What follows are 2 T cell receptor beta chains derived from one specimen sequenced in a study of shared clonotypes between healthy human individuals. Sequencing was performed with immunoSEQ multiplex PCR; in TCRdb, only in-frame clones are kept and a portion is missing. The sample contains over 2 million clones, 92% of which appear only once. Sequencing was carried out using naive CD4+ T cells from PBMCs. Subset of the sample: CD45RA+ positively selected. These receptors all stem from a man between 18 and 29 years old in good health. Some clones in this sample may be carry-over from other donors' samples.

J is TRBJ2-3 and V is TRBV28; D not resolved. V lost 7 bases and J lost 6, with 11 bases in between. In germline, CDR1 is MDHEN, CDR2 SYDVKM. The length of the CDR3 is 12 residues. The CDR3 DNA is TGTGCCAGCATGCAGGCCTGGGATACGCAGTATTTT. Translating gives CASMQAWDTQYF.

The chain couples TRBV27 to TRBJ2-1, with D tentatively TRBD2 (5 bases). Trimming pared 5 bases from V and 10 bases from J, leaving 12 bases between. From germline, CDR1 is MNHEY and CDR2 SMNVEV (reference sequence). The CDR3 length is 12 residues. CDR3 region: CASSPTSSEQFF. As DNA, the CDR3 is TGTGCCAGCAGTCCCACTAGTAGCGAGCAGTTCTTC.